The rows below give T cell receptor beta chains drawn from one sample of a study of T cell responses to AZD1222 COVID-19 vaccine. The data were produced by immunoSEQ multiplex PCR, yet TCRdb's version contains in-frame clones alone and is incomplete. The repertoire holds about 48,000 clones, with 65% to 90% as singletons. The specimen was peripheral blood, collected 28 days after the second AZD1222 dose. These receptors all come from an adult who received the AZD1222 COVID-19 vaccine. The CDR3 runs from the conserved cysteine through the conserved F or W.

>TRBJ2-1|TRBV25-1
CASSPIGLGLPYNEQFF
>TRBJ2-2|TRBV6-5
CASSQLGYTGELFF
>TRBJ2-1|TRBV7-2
CASSLILAGVRNKQFF
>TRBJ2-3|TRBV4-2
CASSHAFSEKGPDTQYF
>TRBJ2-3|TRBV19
CASSPSSMSGGTQYF
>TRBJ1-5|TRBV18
CASSPTGGVSNQPQHF
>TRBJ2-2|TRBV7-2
CASSLLRGGGTGELFF
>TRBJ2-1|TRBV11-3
CASSAGTSGALGQFF
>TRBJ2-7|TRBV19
CASSADSSARGEYF
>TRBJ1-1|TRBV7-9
CASSPQGFAEAFF
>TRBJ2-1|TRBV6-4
CASSSGTSNEQFF
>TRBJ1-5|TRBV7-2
CASSGTGNSNQPQHF
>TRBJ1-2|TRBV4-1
CASTWGVGSYGYTF
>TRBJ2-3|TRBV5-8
CASSHRDYSTDTQYF
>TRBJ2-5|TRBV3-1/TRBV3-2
CASSQEGLAGAETQYF